Sequencing of this T cell receptor (beta chain) was carried out in a study of molecular identifiers for immune sequencing clone quantification. Regarding the study as a whole: Over 97% of effector molecules, but under 1% in naive cells, were held by clones with more than 20 RNA copies.

Details on this clonotype: Its antigen is not identified.

TCRdb analysed the PCR reads with MiXCR anew, one entry per CDR3 protein. This sample carries about 65,000 distinct CDR3 sequences, roughly 20% of them seen once, and the ten largest clones take less than 2%. The CDR3 consists of 15 residues. V gene TRBV3-2 combines with J gene TRBJ2-5. TRBV3-2 is designated a pseudogene. The receptor was isolated from a human donor in good health. Some libraries in this study had Jurkat cell RNA spiked in. The sample comprised naive CD8+ T cells from blood, with Jurkat cell RNA spiked in. As to subset: FACS-sorted CD8+CD4-CCR7+CD45RA+ naive T cells. DNA of the CDR3: TGTGCCAGCAGCCAAGTTCTGTCCAACCAAGAGACCCAGTACTTC. Amino acids: CASSQVLSNQETQYF.